Described below is a single T cell receptor (beta chain) sequence and its context. What it recognizes is unknown. This entry is derived from a study of T-cell reconstitution after alpha-beta-depleted transplantation in children. The study, taken as a whole, reports: TCRbeta diversity was high at day 60 in some patients (a result of surviving recipient T cells and thymic progenitors). Expanded graft clones, several hundred of them, were reportedly the source of alpha-beta T cells about two months after transplant. At the one-year point after transplant, T-cell counts and TCRbeta diversity were found to come mostly from T cells that had been newly produced.

As it was prepared, the TCRbeta library received unique molecular identifiers. In TCRdb, the PCR reads were re-called with MiXCR into one record per CDR3 protein. The top ten hold around 38% of the sample, which has roughly 350,000 distinct CDR3 sequences, roughly 16% seen once. The CDR3 consists of 14 residues. The germline V gene has CDR1 LGHDT and CDR2 YNNKEL (reference sequence). V was clipped by 3 bases and J by 6 bases, with 11 bases between them. Sample: PBMCs, mostly from graft donor cells, taken 360 days after TCRalphabeta/CD19-depleted stem cell transplant. The chain links TRBV3-1 to TRBJ2-2; weak D call: TRBD1 (5 bases). This receptor was obtained from a male patient aged 2 to 9 who had a stem cell transplant for acute lymphoblastic leukemia, so the T cells may come from the graft donor. The CDR3 region is CASSQQGIAGELFF. CDR3 bases: TGTGCCAGCAGCCAGCAGGGTATCGCCGGGGAGCTGTTTTTT.